The entry below describes one T cell receptor (beta chain). The antigen remains unidentified. This specimen comes from a study of OX40 agonist ivuxolimab in advanced cancers. Study results and limitations: Some patients without response likewise showed low normalized clonal expansion.

Assay used: immunoSEQ multiplex PCR; TCRdb lists only in-frame clones, some missing. Of about 47,000 clones in the sample, around four fifths were seen once. The CDR3 is 16 residues long. Systemic immunosuppression or autoimmune disease history was grounds to exclude patients. This clonotype originated in an adult with an advanced solid tumor such as melanoma, head and neck, liver or kidney cancer. This chain connects TRBV22-1 to TRBJ2-6. TRBV22-1 is marked as a pseudogene. The sequencing here drew on CD4+ or CD8+ T cells sorted from blood, taken in a trial of the OX40 agonist ivuxolimab. The DNA for the CDR3 is TGTCCTGGGAGTGCTGGCGAACAAAGTCGGGCCAACGTCCTGACTTTC. It codes for CPGSAGEQSRANVLTF.